Sequencing of this T cell receptor beta chain was carried out in a study of monozygotic twins with inflammatory bowel disease (dated by TCRdb to between 2018 and 2021). Study-level background: The full study comprised 28 monozygotic twin pairs: nine German pairs (four IBD-concordant, five IBD-discordant) and 19 IBD-discordant Danish pairs. Within discordant pairs, disease-associated traits were sought mainly by comparing IBD patients with their genetically identical healthy co-twins. Each individual had, on average, about 151 000 unique TCRalpha sequences and 181 000 unique TCRbeta sequences available for analysis.

The research as a whole found: No single strong signal or clonotype linked to IBD turned up in the results, so the idea that one exists was not supported. Compared with healthy twins, IBD patients shared fewer clonotypes with other individuals, and the difference was most pronounced in patients with signs of disease activity. Distinction between different T cell subtypes could not be achieved in the analysis. Repertoire similarity did not differ between concordant and discordant twins, which could be due to limited statistical power. Because patients received different immunosuppressive treatments, the repertoires may have picked up extra background noise and variability between individuals. IBD patients had lower TCRbeta repertoire diversity, measured by the inverse Simpson index, than their healthy co-twins.

As concerns this clonotype: Its antigen is unknown.

The protocol used for the library was 5' RACE. Each TCR library was prepared from around 3,400 ng of total RNA. cDNA was synthesized with SMARTScribe reverse transcriptase in eight separate reactions per sample. Unique molecular identifiers containing a 6-nucleotide sample barcode were introduced through template switching during cDNA synthesis. TCRalpha and TCRbeta cDNA was amplified by two nested PCRs of approximately 17 and 9 cycles, with bead purification after each PCR. Before amplification, the cDNA was both treated with uracil DNA-glycosylase and purified with the QIAquick PCR purification kit. The second PCR added Illumina TruSeq-compatible adapters along with sample-specific barcodes. Library quality and concentration were checked on TapeStation and Qubit, and libraries were pooled at 5 ng each. The pooled libraries were sequenced with 2 x 100 bp reads and custom sequencing primers on an Illumina HiSeq2500 single-index Rapid Run. Per the source publication's procedure: UMI-based consensus assembly with MiGEC version 1.2.6 was used to correct PCR and sequencing errors. V(D)J alignment, clonotype assembly and CDR3 extraction were performed with MiXCR version 2.1.1. To normalise gene usage, clonotype sharing and MAIT/NKT TCR abundance, the top 1000, 10 000 and 20 000 clonotypes in each sample were analysed. After downsampling to 27 000 UMIs, diversity was calculated as the inverse Simpson index using the vegan R package. Statistical testing used paired Mann-Whitney U tests on the discordant twin pairs and applied Benjamini-Hochberg correction for multiple testing. TCRdb reprocessed the reads; each CDR3 protein sequence makes one entry, and DNA is unavailable. TCRdb assigned the V and J calls; the authors' analysis was not used. The sample table gives about 85,000 distinct CDR3 sequences. Clones ranked in the top ten supply 6% to 9.5% of the sample.

From each donor, an approximately 2.5 ml peripheral blood sample was drawn into PAXgene tubes and stored at -80 degrees C. Total RNA was isolated from whole blood with the PAXgene blood miRNA kit on an automated QIAcube, without T cell sorting. Peripheral blood from monozygotic twin pairs, either concordant or discordant for inflammatory bowel disease, underwent deep TCRalpha and TCRbeta repertoire profiling that used unique molecular barcoding. Smoking habits were recorded for all twin pairs, and each individual was classified as a current, former or never smoker. Looking up the germline V gene yields CDR1 SQVTM and CDR2 ANQGSEA. The CDR3, cysteine through phenylalanine, is 13 amino acids long. DNA is not on record.

The chain is made from TRBV29-1 and TRBJ2-7; absent DNA, TCRdb's TRBD1 call cannot be checked. The clonotype was recovered from a human donor with ulcerative colitis or Crohn's disease, or a healthy co-twin of an affected twin (not recorded which). Sequenced material: blood. CDR3 sequence: CSVVTGTVYEQYF.